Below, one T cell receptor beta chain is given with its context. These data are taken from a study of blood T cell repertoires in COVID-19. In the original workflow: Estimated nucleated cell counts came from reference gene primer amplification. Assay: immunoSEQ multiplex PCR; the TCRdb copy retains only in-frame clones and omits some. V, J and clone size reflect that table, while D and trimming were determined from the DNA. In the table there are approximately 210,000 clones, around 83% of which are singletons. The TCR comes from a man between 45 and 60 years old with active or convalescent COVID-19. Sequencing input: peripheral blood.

The CDR3 nucleotides are TGCGCCAGCAGCCTTAGCGGGAGGGCCTTGAATGAGCAGTTCTTC. This encodes CASSLSGRALNEQFF. V and J are TRBV5-1 and TRBJ2-1; 11 bases map to TRBD2. The junction had 7 bases not matched to a gene; V was cut back by 4 bases and J by 7 bases. This CDR3 has 15 residues. Germline V gene data show CDR1 as SGHRS and CDR2 as YFSETQ.